This T cell receptor (beta chain) was captured in a study of T cell responses to AZD1222 COVID-19 vaccine. The assay was immunoSEQ multiplex PCR, and TCRdb's table has in-frame clones only and misses some. This sample yields fewer than 140,000 clones, of which about 90% are seen a single time; roughly 8% belongs to the top ten. The CDR3 spans 16 residues. V was cut by 0 bases and J by 2 bases, with 16 bases left in between. CDR1 and CDR2 (germline): GTSNPN, SVGIG (reference sequence). The gene calls are TRBV30 and TRBJ1-1, with D uncertain. The sample consisted of peripheral blood, taken 28 days after the second AZD1222 dose. This sequence originates from an adult who received the AZD1222 COVID-19 vaccine. The DNA of the CDR3 is TGTGCCTGGAGTGTACTCAGCGGCAGAGTAAACACTGAAGCTTTCTTT. It is translated as CAWSVLSGRVNTEAFF.